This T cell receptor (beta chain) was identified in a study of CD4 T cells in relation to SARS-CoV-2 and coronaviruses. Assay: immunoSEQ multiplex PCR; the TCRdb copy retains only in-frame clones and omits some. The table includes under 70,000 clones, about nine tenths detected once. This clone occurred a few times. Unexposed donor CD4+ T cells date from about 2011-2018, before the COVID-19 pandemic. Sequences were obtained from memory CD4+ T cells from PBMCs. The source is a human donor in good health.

The CDR3 nucleotides read TGTGCCAGTAGCCAGCACAGGGTAGCGGGAGATGGCTACACCTTC. Residues: CASSQHRVAGDGYTF. The V gene is TRBV19, the J gene TRBJ1-2, with TRBD1 as a possible D gene (6 bases). The CDR3 has 15 residues. CDR1 LNHDA and CDR2 SQIVND come from the germline V gene (reference sequence). Trimming cost V 6 bases and J 6 bases, with 20 bases left between them.